A single sample gave rise to the 29 T cell receptor beta chains below, sequenced in a study of T cells in women clearing cervical HPV infection. TCRdb's table, derived via immunoSEQ multiplex PCR, lists solely in-frame clones and lacks some. This repertoire comprises tens of thousands of clones; its ten largest clones make up 7% to 7.5%. The sample taken for sequencing was blood buffy coat. The receptors stem from a woman between 18 and 70 years old with a cervical HPV16 infection that either progressed to CIN3+ or cleared (not recorded which).

Details on this clone: The CDR3 extends 3 residues past the end of the read, so its final part is completed from the germline J gene. The chain joins TRBV19 to TRBJ2-4; TRBD1 matches at 12 bases. This CDR3 has 15 residues. CDR1 is LNHDA and CDR2 is SQIVND in the germline V gene (reference sequence). CDR3 in amino acids: CASSTRDRGLGGQYF. The part of the CDR3 DNA that was read is TGTGCCAGTAGTACGCGGGACAGGGGGCTTGGTGGT.

To note about this clone: The read gets to within 3 residues of the CDR3 end, and the germline J gene fills in the rest. The chain couples TRBV7-2 to TRBJ2-1, with unresolved D. V was clipped by 6 bases and J by 7 bases, with 13 bases between them. The V gene's germline CDR1 is SGHTA and CDR2 FQGNSA. This CDR3 is built from 13 residues. CDR3 bases read: TGTGCCAGCAGGATCCCTACGCGGAATGAG. It yields the protein CASRIPTRNE. The whole CDR3 protein is CASRIPTRNEQFF.

As to this clone: The read halts 3 residues ahead of the CDR3 end, with the missing end drawn from the germline J gene. The chain employs TRBV7-3 and TRBJ2-5, with TRBD1 as a possible D gene (7 bases). Trimming took off 1 base at V and 5 bases at J, with 17 bases between the two ends. CDR3 size: 16 residues. Germline CDR1 reads SGHTA; CDR2 reads FQGTGA. The covered CDR3 bases are TGTGCCAGCAGCTTAAATGGCAGGGGGGCCTTGGAGACC. This translates into CASSLNGRGALET. The complete CDR3 reads CASSLNGRGALETQYF. Full variable domain (missing parts from reference TRBV7-3 and TRBJ2-5): GAGVSQTPSNKVTEKGKYVELRCDPISGHTALYWYRQSLGQGPEFLIYFQGTGAADDSGLPNDRFFAVRPEGSVSTLKIQRTERGDSAVYLCASSLNGRGALETQYFGPGTRLLVL.

With respect to this clone: From the germline J gene comes the end of the CDR3, since the read stops 3 residues before it. This chain joins TRBV6-2 or TRBV6-3 and TRBJ2-7, with no clear D. Germline assignment: CDR1 MNHEY and CDR2 SVGEGT. The CDR3 sequence is 15 residues long. Trimming pared 5 bases from V and 3 bases from J, leaving 17 bases between. Incomplete CDR3 DNA: TGTGCCAGCAGTCACAAATTGATACGTTACTACGAG. This sequence encodes CASSHKLIRYYE. The CDR3 reads in full as CASSHKLIRYYEQYF.

Details on this clone: Read sequence stops 3 residues before the CDR3 end, and the germline J gene provides the missing end. The V and J genes are TRBV29-1 and TRBJ1-5; D is possibly TRBD1 (5 bases). V lost 6 bases and J 0 bases, leaving 6 bases between the germline ends. The CDR3 is made up of 12 amino acids. Germline CDR1 and CDR2: SQVTM and ANQGSEA. The CDR3 spells CSVGGSNQPQHF. Partial CDR3 DNA: TGCAGCGTGGGGGGTAGCAATCAGCCC. Looking up the rest from reference TRBV29-1 and TRBJ1-5 gives the full variable domain: SAVISQKPSRDICQRGTSLTIQCQVDSQVTMMFWYRQQPGQSLTLIATANQGSEATYESGFVIDKFPISRPNLTFSTLTVSNMSPEDSSIYLCSVGGSNQPQHFGDGTRLSIL.

Remarks on this clone: The CDR3 goes on 3 residues after the read ends, and that part is filled in from the germline J gene. The chain links TRBV7-9 to TRBJ2-7; 8 nucleotides match TRBD2. This CDR3 is built from 15 residues. In germline, CDR1 is SEHNR, CDR2 FQNEAQ (reference sequence). V trimming: 2 bases; J trimming: 5 bases; junction bases outside the gene matches: 8. The CDR3 protein is CASSLWAGGPNEQYF. The sequenced CDR3 bases are TGTGCCAGCAGCTTATGGGCGGGGGGTCCGAACGAG.

Regarding this clone: The sequenced fragment ends 3 residues before the CDR3 boundary, so the rest is inferred from the germline J gene. The chain links TRBV2 to TRBJ1-6; D is possibly TRBD1 (5 bases). The CDR3 has 15 residues. Germline CDR1 and CDR2: SNHLY and FYNNEI. Trimming took 0 bases from V and 9 from J, leaving 12 bases between them. CDR3 region: CASSEAIQGPSPLHF. The CDR3 DNA, read in part, is TGTGCCAGCAGTGAAGCCATCCAGGGCCCTTCACCC.

Of note for this clone: The read ends 3 residues shy of where the CDR3 ends; the end is completed using the germline J gene. This sequence joins TRBV5-1 and TRBJ2-5; a weak D match, TRBD1 (5 bases). V lost 1 base and J lost 5, with 15 bases in between. The CDR3 runs 15 residues. Per the germline V gene, CDR1 is SGHRS and CDR2 is YFSETQ. CDR3: CASSLLQGYGETQYF. Incomplete CDR3 DNA: TGCGCCAGCAGCTTGCTGCAGGGTTATGGGGAGACC.

The DNA read from the CDR3 is TGTGCCAGCAGCTTACTAAGGGACACTGAA. Translated: CASSLLRDTE. The whole CDR3 is CASSLLRDTEAFF. This chain connects TRBV7-8 to TRBJ1-1; D is unresolved. Sequencing ends 3 residues short of the CDR3 end; the germline J gene provides the rest. This CDR3 is 13 amino acids long. Trimming removed 2 bases from V and 3 bases from J, with 7 bases in between. Per the germline V gene, CDR1 is SGHVS and CDR2 is FQNEAQ. Using reference TRBV7-8 and TRBJ1-1 for the parts outside the CDR3, the full variable domain is GAGVSQSPRYKVAKRGQDVALRCDPISGHVSLFWYQQALGQGPEFLTYFQNEAQLDKSGLPSDRFFAERPEGSVSTLKIQRTQQEDSAVYLCASSLLRDTEAFFGQGTRLTVV.

Concerning this clone itself: The DNA ends 3 residues before the CDR3 does, and the rest of the CDR3 is filled in from the germline J gene. The chain has TRBV19 and TRBJ1-5, with D hard to call. V lost 3 bases and J 9 bases, leaving 12 bases between the germline ends. Germline values: CDR1 LNHDA, CDR2 SQIVND (reference sequence). This CDR3 has 13 residues. Incomplete CDR3 DNA: TGTGCCAGTAGTATCGCCGGGGAAATGCCC. This gives the protein CASSIAGEMP. The complete CDR3 protein is CASSIAGEMPQHF.

On this clone itself: The read terminates 3 residues before the CDR3 end, so the remaining end is supplied by the germline J gene. This chain links TRBV11-2 with TRBJ1-2; D is ambiguous. Germline loops: CDR1 SGHAT, CDR2 FQNNGV. V lost 2 bases to trimming and J lost 2 bases, with 9 bases between them. This CDR3 has 14 residues. The CDR3 sequence: CASSLSNRNYGYTF. The part of the CDR3 DNA that was read is TGTGCCAGCAGCTTATCTAACAGAAACTATGGC.

A remark on this clone: Read data end 3 residues before the CDR3 end; the end is taken from the germline J gene. This chain connects TRBV2 to TRBJ1-5; no reliable D call. Trimming removed 8 bases at V and 2 bases at J, with 10 bases between. This CDR3 region has 13 residues. Germline V gene sequence: CDR1 SNHLY, CDR2 FYNNEI. CDR3 bases read: TGTGCCAGCGAGCGGGCACGCAATCAGCCC. Protein: CASERARNQP. The CDR3 in full is CASERARNQPQHF.

For this clone: The CDR3 end lies 3 residues beyond the end of the read and is filled in from the germline J gene. The rearrangement joins TRBV7-9 to TRBJ2-7; 9 positions agree with TRBD1. J was trimmed by 5 bases and V by 1 base; bases with no gene match: 3. CDR3 size: 14 residues. The germline V gene has CDR1 SEHNR and CDR2 FQNEAQ (reference sequence). CDR3 residues: CASSLVRDRDEQYF. The part of the CDR3 DNA that was read is TGTGCCAGCAGCTTAGTTCGGGACAGGGACGAG.

About this clone itself: The read is 3 residues too short to cover the CDR3 end, so that end is filled in from the germline J gene. The chain links TRBV20-1 to TRBJ1-1; D gene unclear. In germline, CDR1 is DFQATT, CDR2 SNEGSKA (reference sequence). Deletions cut 0 bases from V and 6 bases from J, with 23 bases between. The CDR3 covers 17 residues. CDR3 DNA, as far as it was read: TGCAGTGCTAGAGAGGCGGGGAAGGGCAGGTTAAGATCTGAA. The encoded protein is CSAREAGKGRLRSE. Given in full, the CDR3 is CSAREAGKGRLRSEAFF.

To note about this clone: The CDR3 end is not reached by the read, which stops 3 residues before it; the germline J gene fills it in. This rearrangement joins TRBV7-9 to TRBJ2-5; maybe TRBD1 (6 bases). This CDR3 region has 14 residues. From germline, CDR1 is SEHNR and CDR2 FQNEAQ (reference sequence). The ends were cut back, 3 bases at V and 2 bases at J, with 10 bases in the middle. This CDR3 is CASSFSQGQETQYF. Incomplete CDR3 DNA: TGTGCCAGCAGCTTTTCCCAGGGGCAAGAGACC.

In regard to this clone: The CDR3 end is not reached by the read, which stops 3 residues before it; the germline J gene fills it in. This chain connects TRBV11-2 to TRBJ1-4; TRBD1 matches at 9 bases. This CDR3 is 15 amino acids long. In germline, CDR1 is SGHAT, CDR2 FQNNGV. The J segment lost 8 bases and the V segment lost 5 bases, leaving 9 bases of the junction unmatched. The CDR3 here is CASSLTPGQGEKLFF. CDR3 DNA, as far as it was read: TGTGCCAGCAGCCTTACCCCGGGACAGGGAGAAAAA.

Of note for this clone: The read terminates 3 residues before the CDR3 end, so the remaining end is supplied by the germline J gene. The chain couples TRBV30 to TRBJ2-7; D might be TRBD1 (5 bases). The CDR3 has 14 amino acids. With 2 bases removed from V and 2 bases from J, the gap between germline ends came to 13 bases. CDR1 is GTSNPN, CDR2 SVGIG, per germline (reference sequence). The CDR3 loop reads CAWSPGPIPYEQYF. Partial CDR3 DNA: TGTGCCTGGAGTCCAGGGCCCATCCCCTACGAG.

About this clone itself: The CDR3 end lies 3 residues beyond the end of the read and is filled in from the germline J gene. The V call is TRBV5-1, the J call TRBJ2-1; 9 nucleotides match TRBD1. The V gene's germline CDR1 is SGHRS and CDR2 YFSETQ. The CDR3 runs to 16 residues. Trimming removed 0 bases from V and 4 bases from J; junction bases left unmatched: 5. The CDR3: CASSLAGTGSYNEQFF. The sequenced CDR3 bases are TGCGCCAGCAGCTTGGCCGGGACAGGGAGTTACAATGAG.

On this clone itself: With the read ending 3 residues before the CDR3 end, the germline J gene is used to fill in that end. The chain couples TRBV5-1 to TRBJ1-4, with D perhaps TRBD1 (6 bases). Germline-derived CDR1 and CDR2 are SGHRS and YFSETQ. CDR3 size: 14 residues. Trimming cost V 4 bases and J 4 bases, with 11 bases left between them. The CDR3 bases that were read are TGCGCCAGCAGCACAGGACAGCTTAATGAAAAA. Translation: CASSTGQLNEK. The whole CDR3 protein is CASSTGQLNEKLFF.

Remarks on this clone: The read ends 3 residues early relative to the CDR3; the germline J gene fills the gap. V is TRBV5-6 and J is TRBJ2-3, with 7 positions matching TRBD1. In germline, CDR1 is SGHDT, CDR2 YYEEEE. This CDR3 has 15 residues. With 2 bases clipped from V and 0 bases from J, the junction kept 3 bases outside the gene matches. The covered CDR3 bases are TGTGCCAGCAGCTTCTCGGGACAGAGCACAGATACG. Encoded protein: CASSFSGQSTDT. The complete CDR3 reads CASSFSGQSTDTQYF.

In the case of this clone: The observed sequence ends 3 residues before the CDR3 terminus, with the missing tail filled in from the germline J gene. J is TRBJ1-2 and V is TRBV7-9; 7 nucleotides line up with TRBD1. Germline CDR1 SEHNR, CDR2 FQNEAQ (reference sequence). The CDR3 consists of 15 residues. The CDR3 is CASSFQGEGTDRYTF. Incomplete CDR3 DNA: TGTGCCAGCAGCTTTCAGGGGGAGGGCACAGATAGG.

This chain's CDR3 is CASSRTNNEQFF. The CDR3 DNA, read in part, is TGCGCCAGCAGCCGGACAAACAATGAG. The gene calls are TRBV4-1 and TRBJ2-1; D perhaps matches TRBD1 (5 bases). The sequenced fragment ends 3 residues before the CDR3 boundary, so the rest is inferred from the germline J gene. CDR1 and CDR2 from the germline V gene are MGHRA and YSYEKL. There are 12 residues in the CDR3. V dropped 4 bases and J dropped 5 bases, with 6 bases sitting between them.

Regarding this clone: The CDR3 extends 3 residues past the end of the read, so its final part is completed from the germline J gene. The chain has TRBV19 and TRBJ2-7, with TRBD2 matching 12 bases. V lost 6 bases to trimming and J lost 4 bases; unmatched junction nucleotides: 7. Germline CDR1 reads LNHDA; CDR2 reads SQIVND (reference sequence). This CDR3 spans 15 amino acids. The CDR3 loop is CASRGTSGSNYEQYF. CDR3 bases read: TGTGCCAGTAGGGGGACTAGCGGGTCTAATTACGAG.

As concerns this clone: The read is 3 residues too short to cover the CDR3 end, so that end is filled in from the germline J gene. This chain connects TRBV2 to TRBJ2-3, with 9 positions matching TRBD1. V was pared by 3 bases and J by 3 bases, with 1 base of the junction left unmatched. Per the germline V gene, CDR1 is SNHLY and CDR2 is FYNNEI. This CDR3 region has 14 residues. CDR3 DNA, as far as it was read: TGTGCCAGCAGTGAGGGACAGGGTACAGATACG. Its translation is CASSEGQGTDT. The whole CDR3 sequence reads CASSEGQGTDTQYF.

Remarks on this clone: The CDR3 end falls 3 residues outside the read, so it is completed with the germline J gene. This chain uses TRBV19 with TRBJ1-1; D gene ambiguous. Germline V lookup: CDR1 LNHDA, CDR2 SQIVND (reference sequence). Between the trimmed V and J ends, which lost 5 bases and 4 bases, there was a span of 11 bases. The CDR3 is made up of 13 amino acids. CDR3 region: CASSPGRSTEAFF. The part of the CDR3 DNA that was read is TGTGCCAGTAGTCCAGGTAGGAGCACTGAA. Full variable domain (missing parts from reference TRBV19 and TRBJ1-1): DGGITQSPKYLFRKEGQNVTLSCEQNLNHDAMYWYRQDPGQGLRLIYYSQIVNDFQKGDIAEGYSVSREKKESFPLTVTSAQKNPTAFYLCASSPGRSTEAFFGQGTRLTVV.

As for this clone: The read terminates 3 residues ahead of where the CDR3 ends, so the germline J gene completes it. The chain combines TRBV18 with TRBJ1-6; 8 nucleotides agree with TRBD1. Trimming cost V 8 bases and J 10 bases; bases outside gene matches: 19. This CDR3 region has 17 residues. Germline CDR1 KGHSH, CDR2 LQKENI. The CDR3 DNA, read in part, is TGTGCCAGCCCCCCCGCCGCACCCACAGGGGGTGGATCACCC. This encodes CASPPAAPTGGGSP. The CDR3 in full is CASPPAAPTGGGSPLHF.

Concerning this clone itself: Read sequence stops 3 residues before the CDR3 end, and the germline J gene provides the missing end. J is TRBJ1-6 and V is TRBV2; 10 bases match TRBD1. This CDR3 is 15 amino acids long. Trimming cost V 3 bases and J 9 bases; bases outside gene matches: 5. CDR1 and CDR2 from the germline V gene are SNHLY and FYNNEI. The CDR3 DNA, read in part, is TGTGCCAGCAGTGAGGCGGGACAGGGGATTTCACCC. This gives the protein CASSEAGQGISP. The full-length CDR3 reads as CASSEAGQGISPLHF.

Remarks on this clone: The read terminates 3 residues before the CDR3 end, so the remaining end is supplied by the germline J gene. The chain carries TRBV6-4 and TRBJ2-3; the match to TRBD2 covers 8 bases. V lost 0 bases, J lost 3 bases, and 5 bases stayed unmatched. The CDR3 runs to 16 residues. The germline V gene encodes CDR1 MRHNA and CDR2 SNTAGT. CDR3: CASSDSTGGATDTQYF. CDR3 DNA, as far as it was read: TGTGCCAGCAGTGACTCGACGGGGGGGGCTACAGATACG.

For this clone: From the germline J gene comes the end of the CDR3, since the read stops 3 residues before it. This chain joins TRBV7-2 and TRBJ2-3, with unresolved D. CDR1 SGHTA and CDR2 FQGNSA come from the germline V gene. V dropped 6 bases and J dropped 2 bases, with 12 bases sitting between them. The CDR3 has 14 residues. CDR3 DNA, as far as it was read: TGTGCCAGCAGAAACCAGGCTTACACAGATACG. It translates to CASRNQAYTDT. The CDR3 in its entirety is CASRNQAYTDTQYF.